This record covers a single T cell receptor beta chain. What antigen it recognizes has not been identified. Base qualities are not provided; no much larger clone lies one nucleotide away. The source of the sample is a study of OX40 agonist ivuxolimab in advanced cancers. Looking at the study overall: The costimulatory receptor OX40 (CD134) was targeted by ivuxolimab, a fully human IgG2 agonistic monoclonal antibody. Intravenous ivuxolimab was administered to patients every 2 weeks at six dose levels: 0.01, 0.1, 0.3, 1.5, 3 and 10 mg/kg. Among the roughly 52 dose-escalation patients, approximately 20 had hepatocellular carcinoma, about 15 melanoma, 9 renal cell carcinoma and 9 head and neck cancer. The dose-escalation cohort was around 84% male with a mean age of about 54 years, ranging from 23 to 79. Prior anti-PD-1, anti-PD-L1 or anti-CTLA-4 therapy was permitted, and approximately 40% of dose-escalation patients had received checkpoint inhibitors. Partial responses occurred in three dose-escalation patients, of whom one had hepatocellular carcinoma and two had cutaneous melanoma. Peripheral TCRbeta sequencing aimed to test whether ivuxolimab altered TCR sequence diversity and caused clonal T-cell expansion. The monotherapy dose-escalation portion (N = 52 patients) of the phase I ivuxolimab trial is reported in the paper.

The CDR3 spans 14 residues, from the cysteine through the phenylalanine. Only the CDR3 DNA is retained, 42 bases long and in frame from the first base. Looking up the germline V gene (reference sequence) yields CDR1 SGHNT and CDR2 YYREEE. Ends trimmed: V by 0 bases, J by 6 bases; bases unmatched to a gene: 3. Patients with autoimmune disease history or receiving systemic immunosuppression were excluded from the trial. Peripheral blood for TCR sequencing was collected from all dose cohorts at baseline, on cycle 4 day 1, and on cycle 7 day 1. Samples came from an open-label, multicenter, first-in-human phase I dose-escalation trial of ivuxolimab. Adults with locally advanced or metastatic melanoma, renal cell, hepatocellular, or head and neck squamous cell carcinoma were enrolled in the trial. CD4+ and CD8+ T cells were sorted separately from peripheral blood before TCR sequencing. To sequence the TCRbeta CDR3 region, genomic DNA was isolated from the sorted cells. The immunoSEQ Assay was used to sequence the TCRbeta CDR3 regions. The table was pulled from immuneACCESS by TCRdb, which kept in-frame rearrangements only. Such tables lose some clones; where checked, under half of the loss comes from unresolved V genes, and the rest has no known cause. The sample yields 50,000 to 80,000 clones; around 84% were counted once. About 2.2% of the sample comes from the top ten.

Overall results and qualifications from the work: Low levels of normalized T-cell clonal expansion were also seen in some nonresponding patients. After ivuxolimab, CD8+ T cells had more expanded clones than CD4+ T cells on average. Clonal expansion of both CD4+ and CD8+ blood T cells was observed from baseline to week 6 at doses 0.1 to 3.0 mg/kg. The antigen specificity of the clonally expanded peripheral T cells was not determined. In the 0.1-3.0 mg/kg groups, partial responders had among the lowest normalized peripheral clonal expansion, particularly in CD8+ T cells.

The chain uses TRBV5-4 and TRBJ2-3, with 8 middle bases fitting TRBD2. This sequence was found in an adult with an advanced solid tumor such as melanoma, head and neck, liver or kidney cancer. Sample: CD4+ or CD8+ T cells sorted from blood, taken in a trial of the OX40 agonist ivuxolimab. The CDR3 reads CASSLGREGDTQYF. The nucleotides read TGTGCCAGCAGCTTGGGCCGGGAGGGCGATACGCAGTATTTT.